Below are 22 T cell receptor beta chains sequenced from a single sample in a study of radiotherapy plus CTLA-4 blockade in lung cancer. Here immunoSEQ multiplex PCR was the method, and the copy in TCRdb shows in-frame clones only, minus some. The sample has about 82,000 clones, 60% to 80% seen once. Specimen: peripheral blood, collected from a patient treated with radiotherapy plus ipilimumab. The receptors shown here come from a human donor with non-small cell lung cancer that progressed on radiotherapy plus ipilimumab.

The chain's CDR3 is CASSLMAGIADTQYF. In DNA, the CDR3 is TGTGCCAGCAGCTTAATGGCGGGAATAGCAGATACGCAGTATTTT. The chain recombines TRBV7-2 with TRBJ2-3, with D maybe TRBD2 (6 bases). CDR1 and CDR2 (germline): SGHTA, FQGNSA. V lost 2 bases and J 4 bases, leaving 13 bases between the germline ends. The CDR3 is made up of 15 amino acids.

The chain joins TRBV20-1 to TRBJ1-1; no clear D gene. CDR3 size: 11 residues. Per the germline V gene, CDR1 is DFQATT and CDR2 is SNEGSKA (reference sequence). V lost 3 bases and J 7 bases, leaving 9 bases between the germline ends. The CDR3 DNA reads TGCAGTGCTAGTGGGGAGCATGAAGCTTTCTTT. It yields the protein CSASGEHEAFF.

This clone was seen more than once but under ten times. The genes are TRBV27 and TRBJ1-5; D unclear. V lost 6 bases to trimming and J lost 6 bases, with 12 bases between them. Germline assignment: CDR1 MNHEY and CDR2 SMNVEV (reference sequence). The CDR3 has 13 residues. In DNA, the CDR3 is TGTGCCAGCAGCAATAGGGTGGCTCAGCCCCAGCATTTT. It specifies CASSNRVAQPQHF.

V usage is TRBV6-4 and J usage is TRBJ2-1, with 8 bases aligning to TRBD2. The CDR3 is 15 residues long. The germline CDR1 and CDR2 sequences are MRHNA and SNTAGT. Trimming removed 6 bases from V and 3 bases from J; junction bases left unmatched: 7. The CDR3 DNA follows: TGTGCCAGCAGCCTTACCACTAGCGGCTACAATGAGCAGTTCTTC. Translation: CASSLTTSGYNEQFF.

This sequence joins TRBV6-5 and TRBJ1-1; D remains ambiguous. The germline gives CDR1 MNHEY, CDR2 SVGAGI. Trimming shortened V by 4 bases and J by 4 bases, and 16 bases separated the two germline ends. The CDR3 loop spans 15 amino acids. In DNA, the CDR3 is TGTGCCAGCAGTTTGACGACCGGGGTGAGCACTGAAGCTTTCTTT. This encodes CASSLTTGVSTEAFF.

This clone was counted between two and nine times. The chain couples TRBV16 to TRBJ2-7; D may be TRBD1 (6 bases). The CDR3 consists of 14 residues. The germline CDR1 and CDR2 sequences are KGHSY and FQNENV. Trimming took 0 bases from V and 4 from J, leaving 10 bases between them. The CDR3 reads CASSQSQGQYEQYF. The CDR3 bases are TGTGCCAGCAGCCAATCGCAAGGACAGTACGAGCAGTACTTC.

This clone was seen only a few times. The DNA is omitted, as the CDR3 cannot be located on it reliably, and the CDR3 follows TCRdb's listing. The rearrangement joins TRBV21-1 to TRBJ1-3. TRBV21-1 is an annotated pseudogene. The CDR3 sequence runs 17 residues, both termini included. CDR3 sequence reads: CASSKGGEVGSGNTIYF.

The chain links TRBV19 to TRBJ2-1; TRBD2 aligns across 10 bases. This CDR3 region has 17 residues. CDR1 is LNHDA and CDR2 is SQIVND in the germline V gene (reference sequence). The junction had 13 bases not matched to a gene; V was cut back by 3 bases and J by 8 bases. The CDR3 sequence is CASSMGLAGDWSDEQFF. The CDR3 nucleotides are TGTGCCAGTAGTATGGGGCTAGCGGGGGATTGGTCGGATGAGCAGTTCTTC.

This chain joins TRBV9 and TRBJ2-3, with D possibly TRBD2 on 7 matching bases. Germline V gene data show CDR1 as SGDLS and CDR2 as YYNGEE. Deletions cut 3 bases from V and 5 bases from J, with 22 bases between. This CDR3 is 17 amino acids long. The CDR3 reads CASSDIVGGLGGDTQYF. CDR3 bases: TGTGCCAGCAGCGACATAGTAGGCGGACTAGGGGGAGATACGCAGTATTTT.

The chain has TRBV30 and TRBJ1-1; no clear D gene. Germline V gene lookup returns CDR1 GTSNPN and CDR2 SVGIG (reference sequence). Trimming pared 2 bases from V and 4 bases from J, leaving 11 bases between. CDR3 length: 13 amino acids. The CDR3 nucleotides are TGTGCCTGGAGTTACGGGGAGGCCACTGAAGCTTTCTTT. Translated, it gives CAWSYGEATEAFF.

The chain carries TRBV11-3 and TRBJ2-3, with D maybe TRBD1 (5 bases). Trimming stripped 3 bases from V and 3 bases from J, with 10 bases between. From germline, CDR1 is SGHNT and CDR2 YENEEA. The CDR3 loop spans 14 amino acids. In nucleotides, the CDR3 is TGTGCCAGCAGCTTGCCAGGGCGGACAGATACGCAGTATTTT. Translated: CASSLPGRTDTQYF.

The chain recombines TRBV28 with TRBJ2-7, with TRBD2 as a possible D gene (6 bases). Trimming removed 5 bases from V and 5 bases from J, with 22 bases in between. Germline CDR1 is MDHEN and CDR2 is SYDVKM. The CDR3 totals 16 residues. CDR3 amino acids: CASSISVGGLFHEQYF. The CDR3 bases are TGTGCCAGCAGTATTTCCGTCGGAGGGTTATTCCACGAGCAGTACTTC.

The V gene is TRBV7-2, the J gene TRBJ1-1; perhaps TRBD1 as D (5 bases). Deletions cut 10 bases from V and 0 bases from J, with 12 bases between. The CDR3 runs 13 residues. CDR1 is SGHTA and CDR2 is FQGNSA in the germline V gene. CDR3 DNA: TGTGCCACCCGGAGGGGCATGAACACTGAAGCTTTCTTT. It is translated as CATRRGMNTEAFF. The full variable domain, with the rest looked up from reference TRBV7-2 and TRBJ1-1, is GAGVSQSPSNKVTEKGKDVELRCDPISGHTALYWYRQSLGQGLEFLIYFQGNSAPDKSGLPSDRFSAERTGGSVSTLTIQRTQQEDSAVYLCATRRGMNTEAFFGQGTRLTVV.

The rearrangement joins TRBV5-6 to TRBJ2-7, with D possibly TRBD1 on 6 matching bases. The CDR3 is 15 amino acids. V was trimmed by 4 bases and J by 2 bases, leaving 16 bases between them. Germline V gene sequence: CDR1 SGHDT, CDR2 YYEEEE. The CDR3 DNA sequence: TGTGCCAGCAGCCACTTCCGGGACAAGCCCTACGAGCAGTACTTC. Protein product: CASSHFRDKPYEQYF.

V is TRBV7-9 and J is TRBJ1-1; D is unresolved. Trimming removed 2 bases at V and 3 bases at J, with 10 bases between. Germline CDR1 is SEHNR and CDR2 is FQNEAQ (reference sequence). The CDR3 is 14 amino acids. This CDR3 reads CASSLSWTDTEAFF. CDR3 DNA: TGTGCCAGCAGCTTATCCTGGACGGACACTGAAGCTTTCTTT.

This clone has more than one count but fewer than ten. The rearrangement links TRBV28 to TRBJ2-7, with D perhaps given as TRBD1 or TRBD2 (6 bases each). Germline CDR1 is MDHEN and CDR2 is SYDVKM. The CDR3 runs to 13 residues. Trimming left V 8 bases short and J 2 bases short, with 13 bases between. CDR3 in amino acids: CASGGTPTYEQYF. In DNA, the CDR3 is TGTGCCAGCGGGGGGACACCGACCTACGAGCAGTACTTC.

The chain links TRBV4-2 to TRBJ2-3; the D gene is possibly TRBD1 (5 bases). Germline V gene sequence: CDR1 LGHNA, CDR2 YNFKEQ. The germline V and J ends were trimmed by 0 bases and 0 bases, with 13 bases remaining between them. The CDR3 length is 17 residues. The CDR3 nucleotides read TGTGCCAGCAGCCAAGATCTAAGTCGACAGAGCACAGATACGCAGTATTTT. This encodes CASSQDLSRQSTDTQYF.

The V and J genes are TRBV2 and TRBJ1-4, with a possible D match to TRBD1 (5 bases). The germline V gene has CDR1 SNHLY and CDR2 FYNNEI. This CDR3 spans 13 amino acids. V was trimmed by 6 bases and J by 8 bases, leaving 13 bases between them. CDR3 DNA sequence: TGTGCCAGCAGCCCAGGGCTGGGGGAAAAACTGTTTTTT. This translates into CASSPGLGEKLFF. The entire variable domain, with the rest obtained from reference TRBV2 and TRBJ1-4, is as follows: EPEVTQTPSHQVTQMGQEVILRCVPISNHLYFYWYRQILGQKVEFLVSFYNNEISEKSEIFDDQFSVERPDGSNFTLKIRSTKLEDSAMYFCASSPGLGEKLFFGSGTQLSVL.

This clone was detected only once. The rearrangement uses TRBV5-1 and TRBJ2-5, with no clear D. This CDR3 comprises 13 residues. Germline loops: CDR1 SGHRS, CDR2 YFSETQ. V lost 0 bases to trimming and J lost 0 bases, with 3 bases between them. CDR3 DNA: TGCGCCAGCAGCTTGGGGAACCAAGAGACCCAGTACTTC. It is translated as CASSLGNQETQYF.

The chain is built from TRBV9 and TRBJ2-5; D remains ambiguous. The CDR3 length is 16 residues. The germline V gene has CDR1 SGDLS and CDR2 YYNGEE. Trimming removed 4 bases at V and 2 bases at J, with 18 bases between. The CDR3 bases are TGTGCCAGCAGCCGTCTCCTTGACGGTGGACAAGAGACCCAGTACTTC. This encodes CASSRLLDGGQETQYF.

The chain joins TRBV5-1 to TRBJ2-3; TRBD1 matches 9 bases. The germline CDR1 and CDR2 sequences are SGHRS and YFSETQ. With 4 bases clipped from V and 5 bases from J, the junction kept 8 bases outside the gene matches. The CDR3 covers 15 residues. The DNA for the CDR3 is TGCGCCAGCAGCCCCGGACAGGGGTTGGTAGATACGCAGTATTTT. This gives the protein CASSPGQGLVDTQYF.

The chain is built from TRBV30 and TRBJ1-5; possible D gene TRBD1, 5 bases. Trimming removed 5 bases from V and 4 bases from J, with 12 bases in between. Germline values: CDR1 GTSNPN, CDR2 SVGIG (reference sequence). The CDR3 contains 13 residues. The CDR3 loop reads CAWSRTPNQPQHF. DNA of the CDR3: TGTGCCTGGTCTCGGACACCAAATCAGCCCCAGCATTTT.